This T cell receptor beta chain was obtained from a study of shared clonotypes between healthy human individuals. This table comes from immunoSEQ multiplex PCR, and its TCRdb copy is limited to in-frame clones, with some not included. Among over 1.5 million clones listed, approximately 98% were seen once. In regard to this clone: Its target is not known.

Germline lookup yields CDR1 SGHRS and CDR2 YFSETQ. Trimming took off 4 bases at V and 2 bases at J, with 16 bases between the two ends. The CDR3 is 15 residues long. Study observations and caveats: In having few donors, the study represented limited genetic and exposure-history diversity.

The sequenced sample consisted of naive CD4+ T cells sorted from blood. Subset here: CD45RA+ positively selected. The V call is TRBV5-1, the J call TRBJ2-7; D not certain. This clonotype was obtained from a man younger than 45 in good health. The CDR3 protein is CASSVRGRAPYEQYF. The CDR3 DNA is TGCGCCAGCAGCGTGAGAGGCCGAGCCCCCTACGAGCAGTACTTC.